The 22 T cell receptor beta chains below were found in one sample sequenced in a study of T cells of healthy individuals. TCRdb redid the calling of the 5' RACE reads with MiXCR, one entry per CDR3 protein. The data contain 45,000 to 60,000 distinct CDR3 sequences, roughly 14% of them seen just once; the ten biggest clones take up about 16%. These receptors originate from a human donor in good health.

This clonotype was counted ten times or more. As DNA, the CDR3 is TGCGCCAGCAGCTCGGAAGCGGGGAGGACCTACGAGCAGTACTTC. Its translation is CASSSEAGRTYEQYF. V and J are TRBV5-1 and TRBJ2-7; 7 bases match TRBD2. The CDR3 covers 15 residues. V trimming: 3 bases; J trimming: 2 bases; junction bases outside the gene matches: 8. Germline V gene sequence: CDR1 SGHRS, CDR2 YFSETQ. The full variable domain, in which reference TRBV5-1 and TRBJ2-7 provide the parts outside the CDR3, is KAGVTQTPRYLIKTRGQQVTLSCSPISGHRSVSWYQQTPGQGLQFLFEYFSETQRNKGNFPGRFSGRQFSNSRSEMNVSTLELGDSALYLCASSSEAGRTYEQYFGPGTRLTVT.

This rearrangement joins TRBV9 to TRBJ1-5; D remains unclear. The CDR3 is 15 residues long. Germline CDR1 is SGDLS and CDR2 is YYNGEE. Trimming took off 0 bases at V and 6 bases at J, with 13 bases between the two ends. The CDR3 DNA reads as TGTGCCAGCAGCGTAGATGGAAGAGCCTTTCAGCCCCAGCATTTT. Protein product: CASSVDGRAFQPQHF.

This clonotype was counted many times. This chain joins TRBV30 and TRBJ2-3; D might be TRBD1 (6 bases). The germline V and J ends were trimmed by 1 base and 1 base, with 12 bases remaining between them. There are 15 residues in the CDR3. Germline V gene data show CDR1 as GTSNPN and CDR2 as SVGIG (reference sequence). The CDR3 DNA reads as TGTGCCTGGAGTGAGACAGGTTCAGGCACAGATACGCAGTATTTT. Its protein is CAWSETGSGTDTQYF.

This clonotype is judged medium-sized. The rearrangement joins TRBV19 to TRBJ2-4; 12 positions agree with TRBD1. CDR1 is LNHDA and CDR2 is SQIVND in the germline V gene (reference sequence). The V and J ends lost 3 bases and 7 bases, in that order; junction bases with no gene match: 1. The CDR3 consists of 14 residues. This CDR3 is CASSIGTGGNIQYF. The DNA of the CDR3 is TGTGCCAGTAGTATCGGGACAGGGGGCAACATTCAGTACTTC.

This clonotype was detected only a few times. The chain joins TRBV9 to TRBJ2-5; no clear D. The CDR3 contains 12 residues. The germline CDR1 and CDR2 sequences are SGDLS and YYNGEE. The germline V and J ends were trimmed by 3 bases and 5 bases, with 8 bases remaining between them. CDR3 nucleotide sequence: TGTGCCAGCAGCGGCCTAAGGGAGACCCAGTACTTC. Protein sequence: CASSGLRETQYF.

This clonotype was detected many times. The J gene is TRBJ2-1, the V gene TRBV19; possibly TRBD1 or TRBD2 for D (5 bases each). The germline V and J ends were trimmed by 5 bases and 9 bases, with 20 bases remaining between them. The germline V gene encodes CDR1 LNHDA and CDR2 SQIVND (reference sequence). This CDR3 is 15 amino acids long. The CDR3 loop is CASSLKMIQGREQFF. CDR3 DNA sequence: TGTGCCAGTAGTCTCAAGATGATTCAGGGACGTGAGCAGTTCTTC.

The chain links TRBV19 to TRBJ2-7; D is perhaps TRBD1 (5 bases). There are 13 residues in the CDR3. Germline V CDR1 and CDR2: LNHDA, SQIVND (reference sequence). V lost 4 bases to trimming and J lost 0 bases, with 7 bases between them. The CDR3 sequence is CASSKGASYEQYF. The CDR3 nucleotides are TGTGCCAGTAGTAAAGGGGCCTCCTACGAGCAGTACTTC.

Many counts were recorded for this clonotype. The chain has TRBV6-1 and TRBJ1-5; D is possibly TRBD1 (5 bases). Between the trimmed V and J ends, which lost 4 bases and 3 bases, there was a span of 16 bases. The CDR3 consists of 16 residues. CDR1 and CDR2 from the germline V gene are MNHNS and SASEGT. CDR3 nucleotides: TGTGCCAGCAGTGCATTGAGGGGCGGGCTCAATCAGCCCCAGCATTTT. Amino acid sequence: CASSALRGGLNQPQHF.

The genes are TRBV7-9 and TRBJ2-7; 7 bases align to TRBD2. Germline V gives CDR1 SEHNR, CDR2 FQNEAQ (reference sequence). The V gene end was trimmed by 5 bases and the J gene end by 5 bases; junction bases not matched to a gene: 9. The length of the CDR3 is 14 residues. The CDR3 reads CASSRTGGRNEQYF. CDR3 DNA: TGTGCCAGCAGCAGGACGGGGGGACGGAACGAGCAGTACTTC.

In this sample, this clonotype turned up a few times. This may stem from a read error, because a much larger clone lies one nucleotide away. The rearrangement uses TRBV29-1 and TRBJ2-1, with a tentative D call TRBD2 (7 bases). V was trimmed by 6 bases and J by 9 bases, leaving 18 bases between them. Germline CDR1 is SQVTM and CDR2 is ANQGSEA. The CDR3 loop spans 13 amino acids. Here the CDR3 reads CSVDSEGGGEQFF. In nucleotides, the CDR3 is TGCAGCGTAGACTCAGAGGGGGGGGGTGAGCAGTTCTTC.

This clonotype occurred many times. The V and J genes are TRBV30 and TRBJ1-5, with TRBD1 matching over 8 bases. There are 15 residues in the CDR3. From germline, CDR1 is GTSNPN and CDR2 SVGIG (reference sequence). The V segment lost 0 bases and the J segment 2 bases; nucleotides outside the gene matches: 3. The CDR3 DNA reads TGTGCCTGGAGTGTTTCACAGGGGGGCAATCAGCCCCAGCATTTT. Its protein is CAWSVSQGGNQPQHF.

The chain is built from TRBV30 and TRBJ2-7; TRBD1 aligns across 11 bases. Germline V gene lookup returns CDR1 GTSNPN and CDR2 SVGIG (reference sequence). This CDR3 has 14 amino acids. After removal of 5 bases from V and 4 bases from J, the junction contained 7 bases not matched to a gene. The CDR3 loop is CAWVGTGGSYEQYF. CDR3 nucleotide sequence: TGTGCCTGGGTGGGGACAGGGGGTTCGTACGAGCAGTACTTC.

V gene TRBV6-1 combines with J gene TRBJ1-5, with unresolved D. Trimming stripped 4 bases from V and 6 bases from J, with 10 bases between. CDR3 length: 13 residues. Germline CDR1 reads MNHNS; CDR2 reads SASEGT. CDR3 region: CASSVEERQPQHF. CDR3 DNA: TGTGCCAGCAGTGTGGAGGAGCGTCAGCCCCAGCATTTT.

This clonotype was observed at least ten times. J is TRBJ2-1 and V is TRBV19; D gene uncertain. The V gene's germline CDR1 is LNHDA and CDR2 SQIVND (reference sequence). Between the trimmed V and J ends, which lost 6 bases and 5 bases, there was a span of 20 bases. The CDR3 consists of 16 residues. The CDR3 sequence is CASSPDIDEVHNEQFF. For the CDR3, the DNA is TGTGCCAGTAGCCCAGACATAGACGAGGTCCACAATGAGCAGTTCTTC.

This clonotype was recorded at least ten times. The V and J genes are TRBV20-1 and TRBJ2-7; a weak D match, TRBD2 (6 bases). The germline V gene has CDR1 DFQATT and CDR2 SNEGSKA (reference sequence). The CDR3 sequence is 14 residues long. V was trimmed by 1 base and J by 3 bases, leaving 13 bases between them. CDR3 amino acids: CSARGWLASYEQYF. Here the CDR3 DNA reads TGCAGTGCTAGAGGGTGGCTAGCGAGCTACGAGCAGTACTTC.

This clonotype was found a few times. In nucleotides, the CDR3 is TGTGCCAGCTGCGTGGACCGCGACGCCGTTGACTATGGCTACACCTTC. Translated: CASCVDRDAVDYGYTF. V and J are TRBV5-6 and TRBJ1-2; D unclear. Trimming removed 7 bases from V and 3 bases from J, with 22 bases in between. Germline V CDR1 and CDR2: SGHDT, YYEEEE. The CDR3 extends over 16 amino acids.

This clonotype was found many times. This sequence joins TRBV20-1 and TRBJ1-3; perhaps TRBD1 as D (5 bases). The length of the CDR3 is 14 residues. The germline V gene encodes CDR1 DFQATT and CDR2 SNEGSKA (reference sequence). Here the CDR3 DNA reads TGCGGGGGGGAAACGGGGGTTAGTGGAAACACCATATATTTT. As protein: CGGETGVSGNTIYF.

Ten or more counts support this clonotype. The chain couples TRBV5-1 to TRBJ2-7, with 8 bases matching TRBD1. The CDR3 is 14 residues long. V shed 1 base and J 6 bases; nucleotides not matched to a gene: 6. Germline V CDR1 and CDR2: SGHRS, YFSETQ. CDR3 in amino acids: CASSLYQGAREQYF. The CDR3 nucleotides read TGCGCCAGCAGCTTGTACCAGGGGGCGCGCGAGCAGTACTTC.

This chain uses TRBV15 with TRBJ2-6; 7 bases line up with TRBD1. Germline V gives CDR1 LNHNV, CDR2 YYDKDF (reference sequence). This CDR3 spans 17 amino acids. V shed 5 bases, J shed 0 bases, and the junction held 7 bases outside the gene matches. CDR3 protein: CATSSFRGISGANVLTF. The DNA of the CDR3 is TGTGCCACCAGCTCCTTCAGGGGGATCTCTGGGGCCAACGTCCTGACTTTC.

This clonotype was seen many times. The chain is built from TRBV6-5 and TRBJ2-6; no firm D call. The germline V gene has CDR1 MNHEY and CDR2 SVGAGI. V lost 4 bases and J lost 1, with 11 bases in between. The CDR3 is 16 residues long. The DNA of the CDR3 is TGTGCCAGCAGTTCCCCCTCGGCTTCTGGGGCCAACGTCCTGACTTTC. Translated: CASSSPSASGANVLTF.

This clonotype was counted once. This may be a read error, as it is one base from a much larger clone. This chain joins TRBV20-1 and TRBJ2-2; D perhaps matches TRBD2 (5 bases). The CDR3 contains 16 residues. CDR1 and CDR2 (germline): DFQATT, SNEGSKA (reference sequence). Here the CDR3 DNA reads TGCAGTGCTCCCCCCGGGCCGGCGAAAGAGACCGGGGAGCTGTATTTT. Translated: CSAPPGPAKETGELYF.

This chain uses TRBV4-3 with TRBJ2-2; a weak D match, TRBD1 (5 bases). The CDR3 consists of 16 residues. Trimming removed 0 bases from V and 5 bases from J, with 13 bases in between. Germline V gene lookup returns CDR1 LGHNA and CDR2 YSLEER. Here the CDR3 reads CASSQDGQGWTGELFF. CDR3 DNA: TGCGCCAGCAGCCAAGATGGCCAGGGTTGGACCGGGGAGCTGTTTTTT.